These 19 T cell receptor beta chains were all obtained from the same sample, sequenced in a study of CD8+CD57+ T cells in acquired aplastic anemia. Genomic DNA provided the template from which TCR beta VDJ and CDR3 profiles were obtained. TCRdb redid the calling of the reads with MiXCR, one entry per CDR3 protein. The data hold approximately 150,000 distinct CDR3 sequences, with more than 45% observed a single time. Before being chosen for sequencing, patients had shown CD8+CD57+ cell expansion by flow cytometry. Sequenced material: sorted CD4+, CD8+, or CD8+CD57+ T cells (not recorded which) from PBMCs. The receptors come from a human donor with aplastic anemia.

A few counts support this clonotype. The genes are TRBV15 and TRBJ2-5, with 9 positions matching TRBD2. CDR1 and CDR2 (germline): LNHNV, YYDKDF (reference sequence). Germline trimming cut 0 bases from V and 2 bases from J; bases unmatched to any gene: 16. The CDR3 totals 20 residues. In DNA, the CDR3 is TGTGCCACCAGCAGAGATATCTTGGCTTTTAGCGGGGGTTGGCAAGAGACCCAGTACTTC. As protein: CATSRDILAFSGGWQETQYF.

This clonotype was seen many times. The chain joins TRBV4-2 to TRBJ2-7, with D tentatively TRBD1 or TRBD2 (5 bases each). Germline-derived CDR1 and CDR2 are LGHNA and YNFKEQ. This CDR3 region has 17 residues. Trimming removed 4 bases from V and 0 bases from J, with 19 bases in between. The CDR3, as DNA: TGTGCCAGCAGCCGAACTTCCGGGACGCTAAGCTCCTACGAGCAGTACTTC. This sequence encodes CASSRTSGTLSSYEQYF.

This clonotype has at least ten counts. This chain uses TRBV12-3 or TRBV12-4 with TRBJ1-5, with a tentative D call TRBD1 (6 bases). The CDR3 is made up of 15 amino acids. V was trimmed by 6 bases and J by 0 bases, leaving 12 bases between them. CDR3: CASSRTEHSNQPQHF. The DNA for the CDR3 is TGTGCCAGCAGCCGGACAGAACATAGCAATCAGCCCCAGCATTTT.

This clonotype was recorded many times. The CDR3: CASSEYEARFYYEQYF. In DNA, the CDR3 is TGTGCCAGCAGTGAATATGAGGCACGATTCTATTACGAGCAGTACTTC. The chain carries TRBV25-1 and TRBJ2-7; D unclear. Germline CDR1 MGHDK, CDR2 SYGVNS. V was clipped by 0 bases and J by 4 bases, with 16 bases between them. This CDR3 region has 16 residues.

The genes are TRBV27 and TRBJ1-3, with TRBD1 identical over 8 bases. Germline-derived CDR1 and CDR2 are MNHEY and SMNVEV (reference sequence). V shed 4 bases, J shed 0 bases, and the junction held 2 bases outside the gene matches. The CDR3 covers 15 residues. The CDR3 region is CASSSTGGSGNTIYF. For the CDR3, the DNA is TGTGCCAGCAGTTCCACAGGGGGCTCTGGAAACACCATATATTTT.

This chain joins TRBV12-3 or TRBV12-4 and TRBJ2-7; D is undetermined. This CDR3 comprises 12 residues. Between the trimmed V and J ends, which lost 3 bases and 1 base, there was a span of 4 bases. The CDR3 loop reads CASSFESYEQYF. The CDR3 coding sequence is TGTGCCAGCAGTTTTGAGTCCTACGAGCAGTACTTC.

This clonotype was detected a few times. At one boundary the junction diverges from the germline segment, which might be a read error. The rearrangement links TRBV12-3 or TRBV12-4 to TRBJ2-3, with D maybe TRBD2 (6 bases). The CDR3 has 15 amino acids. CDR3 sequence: CASSRRGLSTDTRYF. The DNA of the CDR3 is TGTGCCAGCAGCAGGCGGGGCCTTAGCACAGATACGCGGTATTTT.

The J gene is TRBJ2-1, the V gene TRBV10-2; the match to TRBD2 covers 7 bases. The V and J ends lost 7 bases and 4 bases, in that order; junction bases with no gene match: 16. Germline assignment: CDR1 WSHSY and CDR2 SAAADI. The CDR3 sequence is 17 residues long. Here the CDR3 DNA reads TGCGCCAGCACCTCAGAGAACCTAGCGGCACAATACAATGAGCAGTTCTTC. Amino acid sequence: CASTSENLAAQYNEQFF.

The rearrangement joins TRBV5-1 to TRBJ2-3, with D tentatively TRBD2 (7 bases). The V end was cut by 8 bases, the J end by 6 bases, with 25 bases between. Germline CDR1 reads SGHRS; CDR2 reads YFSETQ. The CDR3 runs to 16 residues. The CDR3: CASQRGGTSPSDTQYF. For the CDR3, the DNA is TGCGCCAGTCAAAGGGGGGGGACATCACCCTCTGATACGCAGTATTTT.

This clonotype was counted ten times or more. The CDR3: CSARDDGRGETQYF. CDR3 DNA: TGCAGTGCTAGAGATGACGGGCGGGGAGAGACCCAGTACTTC. The chain combines TRBV20-1 with TRBJ2-5; the D gene is possibly TRBD2 (6 bases). CDR1 and CDR2 from the germline V gene are DFQATT and SNEGSKA (reference sequence). This CDR3 spans 14 amino acids. Trimming took 0 bases from V and 4 from J, leaving 12 bases between them.

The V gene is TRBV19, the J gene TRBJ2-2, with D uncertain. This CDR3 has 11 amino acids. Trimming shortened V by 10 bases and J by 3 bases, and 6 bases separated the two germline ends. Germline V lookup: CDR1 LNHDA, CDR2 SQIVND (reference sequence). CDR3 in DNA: TGTGCCACCGTGTACACCGGGGAGCTGTTTTTT. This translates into CATVYTGELFF.

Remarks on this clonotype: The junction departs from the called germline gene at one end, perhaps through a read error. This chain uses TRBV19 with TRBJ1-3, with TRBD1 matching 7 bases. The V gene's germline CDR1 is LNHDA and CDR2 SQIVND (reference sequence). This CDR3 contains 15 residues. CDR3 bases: TGTACCAGTACCATCACAGGGGAGTCTGGGAACACCATATATTTT. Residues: CTSTITGESGNTIYF.

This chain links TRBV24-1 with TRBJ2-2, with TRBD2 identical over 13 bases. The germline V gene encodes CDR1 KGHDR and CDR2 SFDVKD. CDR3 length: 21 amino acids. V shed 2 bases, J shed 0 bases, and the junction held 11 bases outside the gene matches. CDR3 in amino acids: CATSDYPGLAGSPTNTGELFF. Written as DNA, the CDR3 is TGTGCCACCAGTGATTATCCGGGACTAGCGGGATCGCCCACGAACACCGGGGAGCTGTTTTTT.

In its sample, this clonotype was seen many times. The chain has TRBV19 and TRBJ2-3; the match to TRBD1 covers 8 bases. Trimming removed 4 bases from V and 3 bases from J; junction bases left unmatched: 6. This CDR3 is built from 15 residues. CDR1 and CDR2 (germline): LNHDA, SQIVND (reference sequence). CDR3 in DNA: TGTGCCAGTAGTAACCAGGGGGCGCGGACAGATACGCAGTATTTT. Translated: CASSNQGARTDTQYF.

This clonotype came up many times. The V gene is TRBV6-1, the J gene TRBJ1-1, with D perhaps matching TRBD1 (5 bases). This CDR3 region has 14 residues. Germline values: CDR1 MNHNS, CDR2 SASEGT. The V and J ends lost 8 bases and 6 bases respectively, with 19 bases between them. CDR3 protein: CASGDGPQAAEAFF. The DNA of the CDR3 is TGTGCCAGCGGGGACGGGCCTCAGGCCGCTGAAGCTTTCTTT.

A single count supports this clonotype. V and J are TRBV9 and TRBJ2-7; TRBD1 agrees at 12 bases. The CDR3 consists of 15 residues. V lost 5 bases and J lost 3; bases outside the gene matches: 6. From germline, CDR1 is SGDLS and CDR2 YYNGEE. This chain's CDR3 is CASSSGQGAFYEQYF. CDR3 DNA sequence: TGTGCCAGCAGTTCGGGACAGGGGGCATTCTACGAGCAGTACTTC.

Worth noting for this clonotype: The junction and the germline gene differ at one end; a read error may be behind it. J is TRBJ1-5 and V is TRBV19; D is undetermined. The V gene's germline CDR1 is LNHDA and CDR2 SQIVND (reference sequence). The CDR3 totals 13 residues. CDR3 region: CARSIMGSQPQHF. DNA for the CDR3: TGTGCCAGAAGTATTATGGGGTCTCAGCCCCAGCATTTT.

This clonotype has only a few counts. CDR3 nucleotide sequence: TGTGCCAGTAGTATAGGACAGAATAACTATGGCTACACCTTC. This encodes CASSIGQNNYGYTF. The rearrangement joins TRBV19 to TRBJ1-2, with D possibly being TRBD1 (5 bases). V lost 1 base, J lost 1 base, and 7 bases lay in between. This CDR3 comprises 14 residues. Germline loops: CDR1 LNHDA, CDR2 SQIVND (reference sequence).

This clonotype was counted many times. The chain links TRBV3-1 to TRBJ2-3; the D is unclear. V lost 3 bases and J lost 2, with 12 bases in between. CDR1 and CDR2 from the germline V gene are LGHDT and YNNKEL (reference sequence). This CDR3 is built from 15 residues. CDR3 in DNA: TGTGCCAGCAGCCACGCCCCACCTACCACAGATACGCAGTATTTT. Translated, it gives CASSHAPPTTDTQYF.